This T cell receptor beta chain was captured in a study of regulatory T cells in long-lasting Graves disease. iRepertoire HTBI primers and Arm-PCR of CDR3 regions built TCR beta libraries. In the original workflow: Detected in the samples were approximately 58 TRBV and over 11 TRBJ segments. A single record per CDR3 protein comes from TCRdb applying MiXCR to the multiplex PCR reads. These V and J calls originate from TCRdb's pipeline instead of the authors' own analysis. The table includes more than 450,000 distinct CDR3 sequences, 12% detected once. Regarding time point: newly diagnosed GD, antithyroid drugs for less than 3 months. RNA extracted from PBMCs served as the sequencing template. V lost 3 bases, J lost 9 bases, and 12 bases lay in between. The CDR3 extends over 13 amino acids. Germline V lookup: CDR1 ENHRY, CDR2 SYGVKD. This clonotype was seen repeatedly, ten times or more. Another study also made use of these data, one on T cells in Graves' hyperthyroidism and ophthalmopathy. This second report adds: Most expanded thyroid clonotypes above 0.001 recurred in blood.

Sequencing was performed on peripheral blood mononuclear cells (PBMCs), taken at new diagnosis, from a patient treated with antithyroid drugs. The chain has TRBV10-3 and TRBJ2-1, with D hard to call. This TCR was recovered from a woman in her 30s with Graves disease. CDR3 protein: CAISESVWGEQFF. Written as DNA, the CDR3 is TGTGCCATCAGTGAATCGGTCTGGGGTGAGCAGTTCTTC.